Listed below are T cell receptor beta chains from one sample, sequenced in a study of blood T cell repertoires in COVID-19. Only in-frame clones appear in the TCRdb table, and some are missing; sequencing was by immunoSEQ multiplex PCR. The data contain roughly 100,000 clones, 81% of them singletons. Sequencing was performed on peripheral blood. The receptors derive from a man aged 80 or over with COVID-19, enrolled during active disease. Both conserved end residues are part of each CDR3. A D gene is named only where the DNA matches it firmly. Some rows mark clone size as missing; the rest say once, few, many or name a class of expanded clone.

clone size: NA; J gene: TRBJ1-2; D gene: TRBD1; CDR3 length: 14; V gene: TRBV27; CDR3 protein: CASSRDRVNYGYTF; CDR3 DNA: TGTGCCAGCAGCCGGGACAGGGTCAACTATGGCTACACCTTC
clone size: NA; J gene: TRBJ2-7; D gene: TRBD1; CDR3 length: 16; V gene: TRBV6-6; CDR3 protein: CASSQTGTGNTYEQYF; CDR3 DNA: TGTGCCAGCAGCCAAACCGGGACAGGAAATACCTACGAGCAGTACTTC
clone size: NA; J gene: TRBJ2-6; D gene: TRBD1; CDR3 length: 17; V gene: TRBV24-1; CDR3 protein: CATSDETGVGGANVLTF; CDR3 DNA: TGTGCCACCAGTGATGAGACAGGGGTTGGTGGGGCCAACGTCCTGACTTTC
clone size: NA; J gene: TRBJ2-2; D gene: NA; CDR3 length: 15; V gene: TRBV6-5; CDR3 protein: CASRPGGQGTGELFF; CDR3 DNA: TGTGCCAGCAGGCCGGGCGGTCAGGGCACCGGGGAGCTGTTTTTT
clone size: NA; J gene: TRBJ1-1; D gene: NA; CDR3 length: 13; V gene: TRBV2; CDR3 protein: CASKLGAATEAFF; CDR3 DNA: TGTGCCAGCAAGTTGGGGGCGGCCACTGAAGCTTTCTTT
clone size: NA; J gene: TRBJ2-3; D gene: NA; CDR3 length: 15; V gene: TRBV6-2/TRBV6-3; CDR3 protein: CASSYSWAGSDTQYF; CDR3 DNA: TGTGCCAGCAGTTACTCGTGGGCAGGCTCAGATACGCAGTATTTT
clone size: NA; J gene: TRBJ1-3; D gene: TRBD1; CDR3 length: 17; V gene: TRBV30; CDR3 protein: CAWSRGQGLGSGNTIYF; CDR3 DNA: TGTGCCTGGAGTAGGGGACAGGGTTTGGGGTCTGGAAACACCATATATTTT
clone size: once; J gene: TRBJ2-7; D gene: NA; CDR3 length: 14; V gene: TRBV29-1; CDR3 protein: CSVVGWGETYEQYF; CDR3 DNA: TGCAGCGTTGTCGGGTGGGGGGAAACCTACGAGCAGTACTTC
clone size: NA; J gene: TRBJ2-1; D gene: TRBD2; CDR3 length: 13; V gene: TRBV5-4; CDR3 protein: CASRTSGHNEQFF; CDR3 DNA: TGTGCCAGTCGGACTAGCGGTCATAATGAGCAGTTCTTC
clone size: NA; J gene: TRBJ2-1; D gene: NA; CDR3 length: 16; V gene: TRBV5-1; CDR3 protein: CASSLGSGSSYNEQFF; CDR3 DNA: TGCGCCAGCAGCTTGGGTTCGGGGAGCTCCTACAATGAGCAGTTCTTC